Below, 19 T cell receptor beta chains from the same sample are listed, as sequenced in a study of Tregs in tolerant kidney transplant recipients. Only in-frame clones appear in the TCRdb table, and some are missing; sequencing was by immunoSEQ multiplex PCR. The sample yields 200,000 to 300,000 clones, more than 65% seen once. Material: CD4+ T cells from blood. The receptors come from a human donor in good health.

The J gene is TRBJ1-1, the V gene TRBV7-9, with 9 bases that match TRBD1. The CDR3 has 13 amino acids. Trimming removed 8 bases from V and 3 bases from J; junction bases left unmatched: 4. Germline V gives CDR1 SEHNR, CDR2 FQNEAQ (reference sequence). CDR3 DNA sequence: TGTGCCAGCGACAGGGGGGGCGACACTGAAGCTTTCTTT. As protein: CASDRGGDTEAFF.

The chain joins TRBV11-2 to TRBJ2-7, with 11 bases identical to TRBD1. The trim removed 5 bases at V and 6 bases at J, leaving 12 bases unmatched. Germline V CDR1 and CDR2: SGHAT, FQNNGV. This CDR3 contains 16 residues. The CDR3: CASSDYSGTGGFEQYF. The CDR3 bases are TGTGCCAGCAGCGACTACTCCGGGACAGGGGGATTCGAGCAGTACTTC.

The chain links TRBV7-2 to TRBJ2-7; TRBD2 is a possible D gene (6 bases). V was shortened by 1 base and J by 12 bases, with 28 bases between the two germline ends. In germline, CDR1 is SGHTA, CDR2 FQGNSA. The CDR3 has 17 residues. The CDR3, as DNA: TGTGCCAGCAGCTTAGTGGGGGGTGCTCGAACTACGAAACCTCTGTACTTC. It encodes CASSLVGGARTTKPLYF. The variable domain in full, completed from reference TRBV7-2 and TRBJ2-7, reads GAGVSQSPSNKVTEKGKDVELRCDPISGHTALYWYRQSLGQGLEFLIYFQGNSAPDKSGLPSDRFSAERTGGSVSTLTIQRTQQEDSAVYLCASSLVGGARTTKPLYFGPGTRLTVT.

The chain couples TRBV5-1 to TRBJ2-7; D unclear. Deletions cut 4 bases from V and 0 bases from J, with 14 bases between. CDR1 and CDR2 from the germline V gene are SGHRS and YFSETQ. This CDR3 comprises 15 residues. The CDR3 DNA sequence: TGCGCCAGCAGCCTAGACGGGCGTGCCTCCTACGAGCAGTACTTC. Amino acid sequence: CASSLDGRASYEQYF.

This clone was observed a handful of times. This chain links TRBV6-1 with TRBJ2-7, with a weak D call TRBD1 (6 bases). Germline CDR1 reads MNHNS; CDR2 reads SASEGT. Deletions cut 5 bases from V and 5 bases from J, with 16 bases between. The CDR3 runs 14 residues. The CDR3 region is CASSYQGTFNEQYF. As DNA, the CDR3 is TGTGCCAGCAGTTATCAGGGGACATTCAACGAGCAGTACTTC.

J is TRBJ1-1 and V is TRBV7-9; 8 bases match TRBD1. J lost 7 bases, V lost 6 bases, and 7 bases had no gene match. Looked up from germline, CDR1 is SEHNR and CDR2 is FQNEAQ (reference sequence). This CDR3 region has 13 residues. CDR3 bases: TGTGCCAGCAGTCTAGCCGGGACAGGTGAAGCTTTCTTT. This translates into CASSLAGTGEAFF.

In nucleotides, the CDR3 is TGTGCCAGCTCAGGGGTCCCGCGTCAACCAACGGGCACAGATACGCAGTATTTT. It codes for CASSGVPRQPTGTDTQYF. The chain carries TRBV18 and TRBJ2-3; D not resolved. Trimming removed 5 bases at V and 1 base at J, with 22 bases between. This CDR3 comprises 18 residues. Per the germline V gene, CDR1 is KGHSH and CDR2 is LQKENI. Based on the CDR3 plus reference TRBV18 and TRBJ2-3, the full variable domain is NAGVMQNPRHLVRRRGQEARLRCSPMKGHSHVYWYRQLPEEGLKFMVYLQKENIIDESGMPKERFSAEFPKEGPSILRIQQVVRGDSAAYFCASSGVPRQPTGTDTQYFGPGTRLTVL.

This chain connects TRBV14 to TRBJ2-2, with 10 nucleotides matching TRBD2. Looked up from germline, CDR1 is SGHDN and CDR2 is FVKESK. The CDR3 spans 18 residues. With 4 bases clipped from V and 3 bases from J, the junction kept 11 bases outside the gene matches. The CDR3 bases are TGTGCCAGCAGCCGGGGGCCAGCGGGAGGGACTGACACCGGGGAGCTGTTTTTT. It is translated as CASSRGPAGGTDTGELFF.

This clone occurred once. The chain joins TRBV5-1 to TRBJ1-1, with a possible D match to TRBD1 (5 bases). The germline V gene has CDR1 SGHRS and CDR2 YFSETQ. The ends were cut back, 0 bases at V and 1 base at J, with 10 bases in the middle. The CDR3 has 15 residues. In DNA, the CDR3 is TGCGCCAGCAGCTTGGAGGGACGGCGGAACACTGAAGCTTTCTTT. Translating gives CASSLEGRRNTEAFF.

This chain links TRBV5-4 with TRBJ2-1; TRBD2 matches at 10 bases. V lost 5 bases and J lost 4; bases outside the gene matches: 6. The germline CDR1 and CDR2 sequences are SGHNT and YYREEE (reference sequence). This CDR3 spans 15 amino acids. The CDR3 DNA reads TGTGCCAGCAGACCCGGGACTAGCGCTTACAATGAGCAGTTCTTC. Residues: CASRPGTSAYNEQFF.

This chain joins TRBV6-1 and TRBJ2-7; 10 bases are shared with TRBD1. Germline CDR1 and CDR2: MNHNS and SASEGT. The CDR3 spans 15 residues. The ends lost 3 bases at V and 4 bases at J; junction bases unmatched: 6. In DNA form, the CDR3 reads TGTGCCAGCAGTGAGGTGGGACAGGGGATTTACGAGCAGTACTTC. This codes for CASSEVGQGIYEQYF.

This clone was observed a few times. A read error may explain this, as a much larger clone is one base away. J is TRBJ2-7 and V is TRBV5-1; TRBD1 agrees at 7 bases. V shed 0 bases and J 1 base; nucleotides not matched to a gene: 7. In germline, CDR1 is SGHRS, CDR2 YFSETQ. The CDR3 has 16 residues. DNA of the CDR3: TGCGCCAGCAGCTTGGAAGACAGGGTTCCTTCCTACGAGCAGTACTTC. This translates into CASSLEDRVPSYEQYF. The whole variable domain, filled in from reference TRBV5-1 and TRBJ2-7, reads KAGVTQTPRYLIKTRGQQVTLSCSPISGHRSVSWYQQTPGQGLQFLFEYFSETQRNKGNFPGRFSGRQFSNSRSEMNVSTLELGDSALYLCASSLEDRVPSYEQYFGPGTRLTVT.

J is TRBJ2-5 and V is TRBV2; 9 bases align to TRBD1. Germline values: CDR1 SNHLY, CDR2 FYNNEI. The ends lost 3 bases at V and 4 bases at J; junction bases unmatched: 9. The CDR3 has 16 residues. The CDR3 DNA follows: TGTGCCAGCAGTGATTTTGTGACAGGGGGGTTAGAGACCCAGTACTTC. This encodes CASSDFVTGGLETQYF. The full variable domain, completed using reference TRBV2 and TRBJ2-5, is EPEVTQTPSHQVTQMGQEVILRCVPISNHLYFYWYRQILGQKVEFLVSFYNNEISEKSEIFDDQFSVERPDGSNFTLKIRSTKLEDSAMYFCASSDFVTGGLETQYFGPGTRLLVL.

V is TRBV21-1 and J is TRBJ2-3; whether TRBD2, the table's D call, matches the DNA was not checked. TRBV21-1 is flagged as a pseudogene. CDR3 length equals 15 residues. The CDR3 region has the DNA TGTGCCAGCAGCAAAGAACGGACTAGCACAGATACGCAGTATTTT. Amino acid sequence: CASSKERTSTDTQYF.

The chain carries TRBV2 and TRBJ1-4, with TRBD1 as a possible D gene (5 bases). With 4 bases removed from V and 4 bases from J, the gap between germline ends came to 10 bases. CDR1 is SNHLY, CDR2 FYNNEI, per germline. There are 14 residues in the CDR3. CDR3: CASSAGRGNEKLFF. The CDR3, as DNA: TGTGCCAGCAGTGCGGGACGTGGTAATGAAAAACTGTTTTTT.

This chain connects TRBV7-3 to TRBJ1-1; 7 bases map to TRBD1. Trimming at V came to 3 bases and at J to 5 bases, leaving 6 bases not matched to a gene. CDR3 size: 14 residues. The germline gives CDR1 SGHTA, CDR2 FQGTGA. The CDR3 nucleotides are TGTGCCAGCAGCTTTGACAGGGCTGGAACTGAAGCTTTCTTT. Translated, it gives CASSFDRAGTEAFF.

This clone showed up just once. This chain links TRBV7-9 with TRBJ2-7; D is possibly TRBD1 (5 bases). V gave up 4 bases and J gave up 0 bases, with 16 bases separating them. The CDR3 covers 16 residues. Looked up from germline, CDR1 is SEHNR and CDR2 is FQNEAQ (reference sequence). CDR3 sequence reads: CASSSGPSQGSYEQYF. As DNA, the CDR3 is TGTGCCAGCAGCTCAGGTCCCTCCCAGGGCTCCTACGAGCAGTACTTC. Together with reference TRBV7-9 and TRBJ2-7, the CDR3 gives the full variable domain: DTGVSQNPRHKITKRGQNVTFRCDPISEHNRLYWYRQTLGQGPEFLTYFQNEAQLEKSRLLSDRFSAERPKGSFSTLEIQRTEQGDSAMYLCASSSGPSQGSYEQYFGPGTRLTVT.

V gene TRBV7-2 combines with J gene TRBJ1-1; no firm D call. This CDR3 is 13 amino acids long. The V end was cut by 2 bases, the J end by 4 bases, with 8 bases between. Germline V gives CDR1 SGHTA, CDR2 FQGNSA. The CDR3 loop reads CASSLLLGTEAFF. DNA of the CDR3: TGTGCCAGCAGCTTATTGTTGGGCACTGAAGCTTTCTTT.

The chain uses TRBV2 and TRBJ1-2, with D maybe TRBD1 (5 bases). The V gene lost 6 bases and the J gene lost 6 bases, with 26 bases spanning the gap. Germline V lookup: CDR1 SNHLY, CDR2 FYNNEI. This CDR3 has 17 residues. Written as DNA, the CDR3 is TGTGCCAGCAGACGATTTATTATGTTGGGGCCCCAGGATGGCTACACCTTC. Protein sequence: CASRRFIMLGPQDGYTF. The entire variable domain, with the rest obtained from reference TRBV2 and TRBJ1-2, is as follows: EPEVTQTPSHQVTQMGQEVILRCVPISNHLYFYWYRQILGQKVEFLVSFYNNEISEKSEIFDDQFSVERPDGSNFTLKIRSTKLEDSAMYFCASRRFIMLGPQDGYTFGSGTRLTVV.